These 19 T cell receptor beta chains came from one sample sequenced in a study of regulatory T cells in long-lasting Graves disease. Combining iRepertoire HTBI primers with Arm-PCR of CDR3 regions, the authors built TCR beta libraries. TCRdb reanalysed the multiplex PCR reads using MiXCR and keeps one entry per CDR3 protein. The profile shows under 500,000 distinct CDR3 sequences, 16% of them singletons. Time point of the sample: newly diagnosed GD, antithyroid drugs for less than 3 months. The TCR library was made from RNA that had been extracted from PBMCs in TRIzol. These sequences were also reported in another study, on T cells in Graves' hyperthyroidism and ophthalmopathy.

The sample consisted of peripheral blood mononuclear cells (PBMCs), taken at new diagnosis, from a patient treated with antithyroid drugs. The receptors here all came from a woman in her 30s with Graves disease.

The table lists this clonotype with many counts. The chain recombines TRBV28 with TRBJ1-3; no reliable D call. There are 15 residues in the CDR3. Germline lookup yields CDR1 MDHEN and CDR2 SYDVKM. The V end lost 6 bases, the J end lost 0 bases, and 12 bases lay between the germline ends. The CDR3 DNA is TGTGCCAGCAGGAACTATGGGAGCTCTGGAAACACCATATATTTT. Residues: CASRNYGSSGNTIYF.

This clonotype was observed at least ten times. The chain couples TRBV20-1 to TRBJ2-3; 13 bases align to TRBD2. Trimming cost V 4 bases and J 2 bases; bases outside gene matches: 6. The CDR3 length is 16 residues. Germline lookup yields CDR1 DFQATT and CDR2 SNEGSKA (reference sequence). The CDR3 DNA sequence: TGCAGTGCTACCGGGACTAGCGGGAAGATCACAGATACGCAGTATTTT. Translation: CSATGTSGKITDTQYF.

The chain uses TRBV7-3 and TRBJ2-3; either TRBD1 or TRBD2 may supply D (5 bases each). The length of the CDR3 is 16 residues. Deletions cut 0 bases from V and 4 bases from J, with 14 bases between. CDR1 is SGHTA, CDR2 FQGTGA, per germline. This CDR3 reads CASSLTRDLGADTQYF. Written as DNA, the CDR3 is TGTGCCAGCAGCTTAACGAGGGATCTAGGGGCAGATACGCAGTATTTT.

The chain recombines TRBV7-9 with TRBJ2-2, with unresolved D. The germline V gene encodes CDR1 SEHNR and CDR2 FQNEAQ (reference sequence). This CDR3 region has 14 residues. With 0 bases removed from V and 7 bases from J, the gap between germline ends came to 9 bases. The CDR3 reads CASSLARTSGELFF. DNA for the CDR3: TGTGCCAGCAGCTTAGCGAGGACCAGCGGGGAGCTGTTTTTT.

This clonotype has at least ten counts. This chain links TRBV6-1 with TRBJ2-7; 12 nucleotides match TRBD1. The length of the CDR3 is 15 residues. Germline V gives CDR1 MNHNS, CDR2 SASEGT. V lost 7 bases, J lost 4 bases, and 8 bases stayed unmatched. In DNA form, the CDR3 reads TGTGCCAGCAAAGCCGGGACAGGGGGCTCATACGAGCAGTACTTC. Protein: CASKAGTGGSYEQYF.

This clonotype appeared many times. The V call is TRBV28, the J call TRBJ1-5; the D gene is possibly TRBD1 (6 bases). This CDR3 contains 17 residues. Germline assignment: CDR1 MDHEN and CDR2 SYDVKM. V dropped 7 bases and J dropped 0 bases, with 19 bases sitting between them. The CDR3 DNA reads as TGTGCCAGCAACGCAGTCCAGGGGCTCTATAGCAATCAGCCCCAGCATTTT. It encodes CASNAVQGLYSNQPQHF.

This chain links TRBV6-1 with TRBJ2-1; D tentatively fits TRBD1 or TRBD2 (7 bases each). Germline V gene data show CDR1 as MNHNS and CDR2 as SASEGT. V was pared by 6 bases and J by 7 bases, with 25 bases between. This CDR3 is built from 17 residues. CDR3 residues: CASRPLQGGGAQNEQFF. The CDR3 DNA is TGTGCCAGCAGGCCCCTGCAGGGGGGGGGGGCCCAGAATGAGCAGTTCTTC.

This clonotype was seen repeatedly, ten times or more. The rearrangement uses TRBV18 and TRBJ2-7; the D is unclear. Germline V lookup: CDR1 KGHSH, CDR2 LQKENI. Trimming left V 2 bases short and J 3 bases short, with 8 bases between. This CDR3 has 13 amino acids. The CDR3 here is CASSPVNYYEQYF. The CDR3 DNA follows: TGTGCCAGCTCACCAGTCAACTACTACGAGCAGTACTTC. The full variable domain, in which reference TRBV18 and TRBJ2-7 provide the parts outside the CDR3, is NAGVMQNPRHLVRRRGQEARLRCSPMKGHSHVYWYRQLPEEGLKFMVYLQKENIIDESGMPKERFSAEFPKEGPSILRIQQVVRGDSAAYFCASSPVNYYEQYFGPGTRLTVT.

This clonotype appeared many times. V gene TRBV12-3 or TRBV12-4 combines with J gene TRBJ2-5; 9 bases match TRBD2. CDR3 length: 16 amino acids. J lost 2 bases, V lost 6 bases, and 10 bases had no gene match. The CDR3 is CASRNLAGKSQETQYF. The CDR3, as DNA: TGTGCCAGCAGAAACCTAGCGGGAAAATCACAAGAGACCCAGTACTTC.

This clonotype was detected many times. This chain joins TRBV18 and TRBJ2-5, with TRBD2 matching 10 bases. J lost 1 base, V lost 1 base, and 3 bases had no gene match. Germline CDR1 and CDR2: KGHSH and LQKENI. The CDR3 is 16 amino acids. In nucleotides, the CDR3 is TGTGCCAGCTCACCACGGGCTAGCGGGAGCCAAGAGACCCAGTACTTC. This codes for CASSPRASGSQETQYF.

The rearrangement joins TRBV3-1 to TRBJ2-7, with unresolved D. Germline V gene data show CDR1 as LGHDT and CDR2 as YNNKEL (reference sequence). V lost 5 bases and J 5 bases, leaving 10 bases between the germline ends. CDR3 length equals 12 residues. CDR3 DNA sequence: TGTGCCAGCAGCACCCACGCCAACGAGCAGTACTTC. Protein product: CASSTHANEQYF.

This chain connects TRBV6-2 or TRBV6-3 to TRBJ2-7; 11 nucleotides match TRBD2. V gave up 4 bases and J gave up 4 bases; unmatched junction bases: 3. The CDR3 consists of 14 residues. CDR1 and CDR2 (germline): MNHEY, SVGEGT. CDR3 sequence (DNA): TGTGCCAGCAGTTCAAGGACTAGCGGGTACGAGCAGTACTTC. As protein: CASSSRTSGYEQYF.

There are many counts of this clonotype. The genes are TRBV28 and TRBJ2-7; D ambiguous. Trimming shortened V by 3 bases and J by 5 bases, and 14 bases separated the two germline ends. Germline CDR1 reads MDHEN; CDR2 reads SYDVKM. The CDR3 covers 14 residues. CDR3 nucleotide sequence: TGTGCCAGCAGTTTGCTGTCTGGGTCCCACGAGCAGTACTTC. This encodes CASSLLSGSHEQYF.

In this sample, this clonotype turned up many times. The CDR3 sequence: CASSVFRDRVSNEQFF. The CDR3, as DNA: TGTGCCAGCAGCGTGTTCCGGGACAGGGTTAGCAATGAGCAGTTCTTC. The chain recombines TRBV7-9 with TRBJ2-1, with 9 positions matching TRBD1. CDR3 length equals 16 residues. Trimming removed 5 bases from V and 6 bases from J; junction bases left unmatched: 11. Germline-derived CDR1 and CDR2 are SEHNR and FQNEAQ (reference sequence).

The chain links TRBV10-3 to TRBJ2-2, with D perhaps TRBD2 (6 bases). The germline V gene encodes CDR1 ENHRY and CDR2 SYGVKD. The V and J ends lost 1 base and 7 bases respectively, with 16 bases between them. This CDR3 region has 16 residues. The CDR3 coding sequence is TGTGCCATCAGTGAGTTAATGGTCACTAGCATCGGGGAGCTGTTTTTT. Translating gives CAISELMVTSIGELFF.

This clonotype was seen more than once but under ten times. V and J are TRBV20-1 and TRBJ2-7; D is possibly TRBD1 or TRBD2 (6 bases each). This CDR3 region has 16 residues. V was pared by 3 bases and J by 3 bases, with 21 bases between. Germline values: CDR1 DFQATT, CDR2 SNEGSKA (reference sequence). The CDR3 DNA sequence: TGCAGTGCTAGGGGCCTAGGGGGGACCCTTTACTACGAGCAGTACTTC. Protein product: CSARGLGGTLYYEQYF.

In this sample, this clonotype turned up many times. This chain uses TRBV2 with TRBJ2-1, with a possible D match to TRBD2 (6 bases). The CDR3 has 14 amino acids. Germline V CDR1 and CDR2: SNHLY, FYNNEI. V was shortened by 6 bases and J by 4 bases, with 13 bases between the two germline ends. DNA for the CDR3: TGTGCCAGCAGCATCAAGGCGGGGTACAATGAGCAGTTCTTC. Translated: CASSIKAGYNEQFF.

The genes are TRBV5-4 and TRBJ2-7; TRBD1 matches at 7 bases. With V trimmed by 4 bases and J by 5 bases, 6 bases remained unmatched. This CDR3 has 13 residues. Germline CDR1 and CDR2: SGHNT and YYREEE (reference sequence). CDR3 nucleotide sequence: TGTGCCAGCAGCCCCGGACAGGTCGACGAGCAGTACTTC. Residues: CASSPGQVDEQYF.

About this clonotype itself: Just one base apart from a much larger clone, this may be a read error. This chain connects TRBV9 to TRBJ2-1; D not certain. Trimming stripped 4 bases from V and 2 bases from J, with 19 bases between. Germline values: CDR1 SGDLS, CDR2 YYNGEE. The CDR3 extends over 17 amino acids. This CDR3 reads CASSPRKGESPYNEQFF. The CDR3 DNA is TGTGCCAGCAGCCCCCGGAAGGGCGAGAGCCCCTACAATGAGCAGTTCTTC.